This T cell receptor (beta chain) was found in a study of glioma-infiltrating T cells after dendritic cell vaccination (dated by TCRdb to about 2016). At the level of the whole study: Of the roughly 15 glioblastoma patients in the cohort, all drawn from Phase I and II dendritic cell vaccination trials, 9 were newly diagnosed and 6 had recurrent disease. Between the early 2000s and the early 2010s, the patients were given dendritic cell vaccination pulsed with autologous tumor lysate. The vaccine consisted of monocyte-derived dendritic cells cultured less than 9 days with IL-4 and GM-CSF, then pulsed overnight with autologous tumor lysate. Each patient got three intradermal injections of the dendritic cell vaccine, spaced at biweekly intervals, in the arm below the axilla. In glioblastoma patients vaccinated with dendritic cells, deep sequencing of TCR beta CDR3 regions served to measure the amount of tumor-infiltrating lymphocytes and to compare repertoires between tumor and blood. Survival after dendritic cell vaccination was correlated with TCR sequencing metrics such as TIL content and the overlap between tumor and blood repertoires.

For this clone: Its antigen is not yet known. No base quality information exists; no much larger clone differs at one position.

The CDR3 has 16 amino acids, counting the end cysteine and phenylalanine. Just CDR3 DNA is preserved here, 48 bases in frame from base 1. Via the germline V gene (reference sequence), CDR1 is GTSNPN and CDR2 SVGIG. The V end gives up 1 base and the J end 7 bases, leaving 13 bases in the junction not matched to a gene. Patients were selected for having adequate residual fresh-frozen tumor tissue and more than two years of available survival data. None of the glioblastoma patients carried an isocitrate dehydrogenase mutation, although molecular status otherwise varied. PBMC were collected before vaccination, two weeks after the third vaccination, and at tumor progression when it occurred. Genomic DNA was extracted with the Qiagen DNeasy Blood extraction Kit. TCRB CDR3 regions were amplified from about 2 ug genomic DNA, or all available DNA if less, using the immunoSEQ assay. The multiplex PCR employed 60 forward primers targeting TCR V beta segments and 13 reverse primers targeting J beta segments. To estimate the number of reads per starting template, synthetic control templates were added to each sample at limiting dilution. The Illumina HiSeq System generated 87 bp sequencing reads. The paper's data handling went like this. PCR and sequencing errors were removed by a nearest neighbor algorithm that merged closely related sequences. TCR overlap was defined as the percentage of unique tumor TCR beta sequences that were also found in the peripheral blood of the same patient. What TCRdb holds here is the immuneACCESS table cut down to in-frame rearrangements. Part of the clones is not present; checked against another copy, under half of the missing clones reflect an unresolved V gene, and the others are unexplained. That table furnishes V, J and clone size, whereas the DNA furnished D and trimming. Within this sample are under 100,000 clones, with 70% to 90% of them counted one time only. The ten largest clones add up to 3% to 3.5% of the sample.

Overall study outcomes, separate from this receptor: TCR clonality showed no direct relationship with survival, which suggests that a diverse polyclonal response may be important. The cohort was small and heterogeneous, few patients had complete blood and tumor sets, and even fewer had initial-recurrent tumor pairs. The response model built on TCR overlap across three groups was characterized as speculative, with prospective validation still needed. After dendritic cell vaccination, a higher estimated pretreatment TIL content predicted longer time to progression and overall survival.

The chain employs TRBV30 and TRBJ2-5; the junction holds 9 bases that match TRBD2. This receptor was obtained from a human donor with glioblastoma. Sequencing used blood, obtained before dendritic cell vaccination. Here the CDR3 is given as CAWSDLAGNLDRTQYF. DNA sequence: TGTGCCTGGAGTGACCTAGCGGGGAATTTAGATCGGACCCAGTACTTC.